This TCR beta chain was retrieved from a study of shared clonotypes between healthy human individuals. Study-level findings and limits: It was only blood that was sampled, and tissue repertoires likely differ.

The data were produced by immunoSEQ multiplex PCR, yet TCRdb's version contains in-frame clones alone and is incomplete. The sample lists fewer than 2.5 million clones, approximately 93% occurring once. The V end was cut by 5 bases, the J end by 0 bases, with 11 bases between. The CDR3 covers 15 residues. The germline gives CDR1 LNHDA, CDR2 SQIVND (reference sequence). This clone was counted between two and nine times. Its specificity is unknown. This chain joins TRBV19 and TRBJ1-5; a possible D gene is TRBD1 (5 bases). This receptor was obtained from a man aged 18 to 30 in good health. Some clones in this sample may be carry-over from other donors' samples. The source material was naive CD4+ T cells from PBMCs. Subset meaning: CD45RA+ positively selected. The CDR3: CASSGHRSSNQPQHF. CDR3 DNA: TGTGCCAGTAGTGGACACAGGAGTAGCAATCAGCCCCAGCATTTT.